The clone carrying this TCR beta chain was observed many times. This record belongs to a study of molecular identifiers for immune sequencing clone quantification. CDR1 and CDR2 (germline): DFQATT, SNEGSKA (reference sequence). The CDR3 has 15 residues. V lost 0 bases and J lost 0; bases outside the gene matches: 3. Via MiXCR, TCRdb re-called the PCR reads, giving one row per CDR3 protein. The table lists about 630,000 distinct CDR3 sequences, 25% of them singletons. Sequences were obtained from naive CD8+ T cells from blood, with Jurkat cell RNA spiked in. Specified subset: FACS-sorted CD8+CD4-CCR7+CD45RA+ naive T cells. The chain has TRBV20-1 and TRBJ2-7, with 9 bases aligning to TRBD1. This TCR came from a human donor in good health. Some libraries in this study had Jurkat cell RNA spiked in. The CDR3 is CSARDRDRVSYEQYF. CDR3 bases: TGCAGTGCTAGAGACCGGGACAGGGTCTCCTACGAGCAGTACTTC.